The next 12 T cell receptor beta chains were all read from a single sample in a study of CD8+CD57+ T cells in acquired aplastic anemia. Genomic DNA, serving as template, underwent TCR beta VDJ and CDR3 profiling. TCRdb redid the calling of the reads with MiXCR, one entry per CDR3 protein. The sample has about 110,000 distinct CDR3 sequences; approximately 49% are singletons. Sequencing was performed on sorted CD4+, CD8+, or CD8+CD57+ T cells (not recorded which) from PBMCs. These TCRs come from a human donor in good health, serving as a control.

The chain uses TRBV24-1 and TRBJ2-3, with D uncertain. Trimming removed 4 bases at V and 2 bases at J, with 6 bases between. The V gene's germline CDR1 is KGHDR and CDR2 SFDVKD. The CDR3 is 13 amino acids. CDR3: CATSEETTDTQYF. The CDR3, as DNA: TGTGCCACCAGTGAGGAGACCACAGATACGCAGTATTTT.

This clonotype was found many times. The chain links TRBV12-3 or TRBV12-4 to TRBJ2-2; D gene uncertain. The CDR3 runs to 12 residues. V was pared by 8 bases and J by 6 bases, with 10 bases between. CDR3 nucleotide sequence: TGTGCCAGCCAATGGCGGTCCGGGGAGCTGTTTTTT. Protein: CASQWRSGELFF.

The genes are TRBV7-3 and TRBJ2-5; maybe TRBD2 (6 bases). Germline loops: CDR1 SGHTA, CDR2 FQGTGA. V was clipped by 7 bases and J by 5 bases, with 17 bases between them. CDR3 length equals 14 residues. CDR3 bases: TGTGCCAGCACCCCCAAGCGGGCAATGGAGACCCAGTACTTC. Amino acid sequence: CASTPKRAMETQYF.

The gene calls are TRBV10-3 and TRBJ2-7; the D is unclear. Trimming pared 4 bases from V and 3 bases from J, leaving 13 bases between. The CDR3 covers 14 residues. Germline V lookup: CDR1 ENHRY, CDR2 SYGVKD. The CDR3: CAISVETLNYEQYF. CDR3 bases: TGTGCCATCAGTGTGGAGACCCTTAACTACGAGCAGTACTTC.

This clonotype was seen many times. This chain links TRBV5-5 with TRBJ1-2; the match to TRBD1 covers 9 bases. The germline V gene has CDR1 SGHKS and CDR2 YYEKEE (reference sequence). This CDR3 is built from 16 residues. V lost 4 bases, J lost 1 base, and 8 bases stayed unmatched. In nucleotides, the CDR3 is TGTGCCAGCAGCCTGGCCCGGGACAGGGTTAACTATGGCTACACCTTC. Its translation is CASSLARDRVNYGYTF.

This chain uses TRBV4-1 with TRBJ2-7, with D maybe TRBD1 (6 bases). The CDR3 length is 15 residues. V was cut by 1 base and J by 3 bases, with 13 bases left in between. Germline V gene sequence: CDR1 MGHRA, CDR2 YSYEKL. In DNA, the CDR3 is TGCGCCAGCAGCCAAGCGACAGGTGGCCGCTACGAGCAGTACTTC. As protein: CASSQATGGRYEQYF.

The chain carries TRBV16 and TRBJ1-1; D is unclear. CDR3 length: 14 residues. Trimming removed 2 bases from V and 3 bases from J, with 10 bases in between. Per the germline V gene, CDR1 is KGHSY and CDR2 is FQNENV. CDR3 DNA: TGTGCCAGCAGCCAACGCGAGTCGTACACTGAAGCTTTCTTT. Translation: CASSQRESYTEAFF.

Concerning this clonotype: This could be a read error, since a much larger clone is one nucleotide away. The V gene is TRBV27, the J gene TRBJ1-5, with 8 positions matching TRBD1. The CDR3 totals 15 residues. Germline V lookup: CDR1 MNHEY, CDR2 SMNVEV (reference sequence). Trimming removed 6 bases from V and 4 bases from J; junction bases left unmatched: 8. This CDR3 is CASSLGTGENQPQHF. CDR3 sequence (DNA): TGTGCCAGCAGCCTAGGGACAGGCGAAAATCAGCCCCAGCATTTT.

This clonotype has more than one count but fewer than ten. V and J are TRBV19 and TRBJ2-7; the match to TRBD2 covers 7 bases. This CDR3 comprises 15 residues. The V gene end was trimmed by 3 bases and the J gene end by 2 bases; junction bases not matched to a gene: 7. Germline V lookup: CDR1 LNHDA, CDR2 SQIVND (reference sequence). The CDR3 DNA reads TGTGCCAGTAGTATCTTGGGCGGGGGACCCTACGAGCAGTACTTC. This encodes CASSILGGGPYEQYF.

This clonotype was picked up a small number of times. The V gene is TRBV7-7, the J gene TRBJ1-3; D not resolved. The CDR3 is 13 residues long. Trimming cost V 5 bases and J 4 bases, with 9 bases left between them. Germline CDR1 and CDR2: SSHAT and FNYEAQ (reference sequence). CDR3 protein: CASSTGLGNTIYF. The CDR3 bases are TGTGCCAGCAGCACGGGCCTCGGAAACACCATATATTTT. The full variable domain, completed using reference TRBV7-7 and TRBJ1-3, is GAGVSQSPRYKVTKRGQDVTLRCDPISSHATLYWYQQALGQGPEFLTYFNYEAQPDKSGLPSDRFSAERPEGSISTLTIQRTEQRDSAMYRCASSTGLGNTIYFGEGSWLTVV.

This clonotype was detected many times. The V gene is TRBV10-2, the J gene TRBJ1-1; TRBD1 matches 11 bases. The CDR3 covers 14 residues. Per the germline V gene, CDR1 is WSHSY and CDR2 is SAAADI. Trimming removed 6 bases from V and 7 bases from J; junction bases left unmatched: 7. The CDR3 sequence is CASSPGQGEVEAFF. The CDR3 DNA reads TGCGCCAGCAGCCCGGGACAGGGGGAGGTTGAAGCTTTCTTT.

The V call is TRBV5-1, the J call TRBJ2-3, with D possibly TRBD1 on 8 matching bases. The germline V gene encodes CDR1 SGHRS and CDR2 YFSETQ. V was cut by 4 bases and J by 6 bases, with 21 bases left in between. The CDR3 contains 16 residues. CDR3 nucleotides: TGCGCCAGCAGCACCGACGGACAGGGAGGGGGGGATACGCAGTATTTT. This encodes CASSTDGQGGGDTQYF.